The present entry profiles one T cell receptor beta chain with its context. The data stem from a study of cytomegalovirus exposure and HLA in healthy donors. Trimming stripped 1 base from V and 8 bases from J, with 11 bases between. This CDR3 contains 13 residues. Germline-derived CDR1 and CDR2 are LGHNT and FRNRAP. Generated by immunoSEQ multiplex PCR, the TCRdb table keeps only in-frame clones and is missing some. Here the sample spans around 190,000 clones, about 84% being singletons. V usage is TRBV12-5 and J usage is TRBJ1-1; D might be TRBD1 (6 bases). This TCR was sampled from a young woman in good health and CMV-seronegative. Input material: PBMCs. The CDR3 reads CASGLAGQREAFF. The CDR3 DNA follows: TGTGCTAGTGGTTTGGCAGGACAGAGGGAAGCTTTCTTT.